The 13 T cell receptor beta chains given below trace back to one sample, sequenced in a study of long-term antiretroviral therapy in people with HIV. Researchers report immunoSEQ v3.0 was run at survey level. Profiling relied on immunoSEQ multiplex PCR, and the TCRdb table lists in-frame clones only, not all of them. The sample yields about 21,000 clones, roughly 91% seen once. The sequencing used unsorted PBMCs, collected 2.3 years after starting antiretroviral therapy. Receptors were obtained from a man aged 55 to 70 with HIV.

The chain uses TRBV28 and TRBJ2-7, with TRBD1 matching over 8 bases. With V trimmed by 7 bases and J by 4 bases, 6 bases remained unmatched. Germline V gene lookup returns CDR1 MDHEN and CDR2 SYDVKM. The CDR3 has 13 residues. This chain's CDR3 is CASIGTGFYEQYF. The CDR3 nucleotides read TGTGCCAGCATAGGGACAGGCTTTTACGAGCAGTACTTC.

CDR3 residues: CASSEGPGLVTEAFF. The CDR3 DNA reads TGTGCCAGCAGTGAAGGCCCGGGCCTGGTCACTGAAGCTTTCTTT. The J gene is TRBJ1-1, the V gene TRBV6-1; D uncertain. The length of the CDR3 is 15 residues. Germline assignment: CDR1 MNHNS and CDR2 SASEGT. V lost 1 base to trimming and J lost 4 bases, with 13 bases between them.

The rearrangement uses TRBV5-1 and TRBJ2-7, with 8 nucleotides matching TRBD2. Germline V gene lookup returns CDR1 SGHRS and CDR2 YFSETQ. The CDR3 contains 17 residues. With 4 bases clipped from V and 0 bases from J, the junction kept 12 bases outside the gene matches. In DNA, the CDR3 is TGCGCCAGCAGCCCCGGTTGGCTAGCGGGCCTCTCCTACGAGCAGTACTTC. It codes for CASSPGWLAGLSYEQYF.

This clone has only one observation. This chain connects TRBV6-5 to TRBJ2-3; D remains ambiguous. The CDR3 contains 12 residues. From germline, CDR1 is MNHEY and CDR2 SVGAGI. V was cut by 7 bases and J by 2 bases, with 7 bases left in between. The CDR3: CASTGPTDTQYF. Here the CDR3 DNA reads TGTGCCAGCACCGGGCCCACAGATACGCAGTATTTT.

The chain recombines TRBV10-2 with TRBJ2-3, with 14 bases identical to TRBD2. There are 15 residues in the CDR3. Trimming cost V 5 bases and J 4 bases; bases outside gene matches: 2. CDR1 is WSHSY, CDR2 SAAADI, per germline. CDR3 protein: CASSPTSGGADTQYF. CDR3 DNA: TGCGCCAGCAGTCCGACTAGCGGGGGGGCAGATACGCAGTATTTT.

V gene TRBV18 combines with J gene TRBJ1-3; tentatively, D is TRBD1 (6 bases). Trimming left V 3 bases short and J 0 bases short, with 12 bases between. This CDR3 contains 16 residues. The germline V gene encodes CDR1 KGHSH and CDR2 LQKENI. DNA of the CDR3: TGTGCCAGCTCACCCACCAGGGGAGACTCTGGAAACACCATATATTTT. Its translation: CASSPTRGDSGNTIYF.

There are a few counts of this clone. The chain couples TRBV5-1 to TRBJ2-7, with a possible D match to TRBD1 (6 bases). Germline-derived CDR1 and CDR2 are SGHRS and YFSETQ. CDR3 length equals 12 residues. V was clipped by 1 base and J by 11 bases, with 13 bases between them. The DNA for the CDR3 is TGCGCCAGCAGCTTGATGGGCGAGGGGGAGTACTTC. This encodes CASSLMGEGEYF.

CDR3 nucleotide sequence: TGTGCCAGCAGTTTATCCAGGGGAGGTTCATCCGGCTACACCTTC. Its protein product is CASSLSRGGSSGYTF. The chain couples TRBV27 to TRBJ1-2; possibly TRBD1 for D (6 bases). Trimming stripped 0 bases from V and 8 bases from J, with 16 bases between. Germline V gives CDR1 MNHEY, CDR2 SMNVEV (reference sequence). CDR3 length equals 15 residues.

This clone is a singleton in its sample. This rearrangement joins TRBV5-1 to TRBJ2-5, with D hard to call. The CDR3 extends over 14 amino acids. Germline CDR1 reads SGHRS; CDR2 reads YFSETQ. The V and J ends lost 0 bases and 5 bases respectively, with 11 bases between them. CDR3 in amino acids: CASSLGQIGETQYF. The CDR3 bases are TGCGCCAGCAGCTTGGGGCAGATAGGCGAGACCCAGTACTTC.

The V call is TRBV5-5, the J call TRBJ2-7, with TRBD2 matching over 9 bases. V shed 2 bases and J 7 bases; nucleotides not matched to a gene: 10. CDR3 size: 15 residues. From germline, CDR1 is SGHKS and CDR2 YYEKEE (reference sequence). The DNA of the CDR3 is TGTGCCAGCAGCTTAGCAGGCGGGAGGGCCAGTGAGCAGTACTTC. Protein sequence: CASSLAGGRASEQYF.

The chain carries TRBV7-9 and TRBJ2-6; 9 nucleotides agree with TRBD1. CDR1 SEHNR and CDR2 FQNEAQ come from the germline V gene (reference sequence). The V gene end was trimmed by 5 bases and the J gene end by 0 bases; junction bases not matched to a gene: 11. The CDR3 has 19 residues. The CDR3 DNA follows: TGTGCCAGCAGCGGAAAACAGGGGGCCGGTTTCTCTGGGGCCAACGTCCTGACTTTC. Translation gives CASSGKQGAGFSGANVLTF. Full variable domain (outside the CDR3, taken from reference TRBV7-9 and TRBJ2-6): DTGVSQNPRHKITKRGQNVTFRCDPISEHNRLYWYRQTLGQGPEFLTYFQNEAQLEKSRLLSDRFSAERPKGSFSTLEIQRTEQGDSAMYLCASSGKQGAGFSGANVLTFGAGSRLTVL.

The V and J genes are TRBV18 and TRBJ1-2; D unclear. Germline values: CDR1 KGHSH, CDR2 LQKENI. Trimming left V 0 bases short and J 2 bases short, with 7 bases between. The CDR3 extends over 14 amino acids. CDR3 amino acids: CASSPPAGNYGYTF. The CDR3, as DNA: TGTGCCAGCTCACCACCGGCGGGCAACTATGGCTACACCTTC.

In its sample, this clone was seen a few times. The chain recombines TRBV5-1 with TRBJ1-1; tentative D call: TRBD1 (5 bases). CDR1 SGHRS and CDR2 YFSETQ come from the germline V gene. The CDR3 extends over 14 amino acids. The V end was cut by 0 bases, the J end by 1 base, with 7 bases between. The CDR3 region has the DNA TGCGCCAGCAGCTTGGACAGGTCGAACACTGAAGCTTTCTTT. It translates to CASSLDRSNTEAFF.